These 15 T cell receptor beta chains were all obtained from the same sample, sequenced in a study of cytomegalovirus exposure and HLA in healthy donors listed by TCRdb under 2017. Library prep was done by the immunoSEQ multiplex PCR assay. A mixture of 60 forward primers for TCR Vbeta segments and 13 reverse primers for TCR Jbeta segments was used in the multiplex PCR. Entries here come from immuneACCESS through TCRdb and include only in-frame sequences with V and J called. Some clones fail to appear in such tables; in the studies checked, an unresolved V gene covers under half of the shortfall, and the cause of the remainder is unknown. In all, the sample holds hundreds of thousands of clones, and approximately 88% of those were seen once. The ten largest clones capture 0.71% of the sample. The sequenced sample consisted of PBMCs. The receptors derive from a boy between 2 and 10 years old in good health and CMV-seronegative.

This chain connects TRBV7-3 to TRBJ2-3, with D maybe TRBD1 (5 bases). Trimming cost V 5 bases and J 3 bases, with 18 bases left between them. CDR1 is SGHTA and CDR2 is FQGTGA in the germline V gene. The length of the CDR3 is 16 residues. This CDR3 reads CASSLSRNAGTDTQYF. The CDR3 coding sequence is TGTGCCAGCAGCCTTAGCCGGAATGCAGGGACAGATACGCAGTATTTT.

The genes are TRBV19 and TRBJ1-5, with D uncertain. Trimming took 11 bases from V and 1 from J, leaving 15 bases between them. CDR3 length equals 14 residues. From germline, CDR1 is LNHDA and CDR2 SQIVND (reference sequence). This chain's CDR3 is CAARSRGSNQPQHF. Here the CDR3 DNA reads TGTGCCGCAAGGTCCCGAGGGAGCAATCAGCCCCAGCATTTT.

The chain is built from TRBV6-1 and TRBJ2-3, with D possibly being TRBD2 (6 bases). CDR1 MNHNS and CDR2 SASEGT come from the germline V gene. The CDR3 totals 17 residues. The germline V and J ends were trimmed by 2 bases and 4 bases, with 19 bases remaining between them. The CDR3, as DNA: TGTGCCAGCAGTGAAAGGGTCGGCGGGACGGGAGCAGATACGCAGTATTTT. Its protein is CASSERVGGTGADTQYF.

The chain employs TRBV5-5 and TRBJ1-5; 8 nucleotides line up with TRBD1. With V trimmed by 2 bases and J by 2 bases, 9 bases remained unmatched. CDR1 and CDR2 from the germline V gene are SGHKS and YYEKEE (reference sequence). This CDR3 has 17 amino acids. The CDR3 DNA reads TGTGCCAGCAGCTTACCGACAGGGGCGGTGGGCAATCAGCCCCAGCATTTT. Its translation is CASSLPTGAVGNQPQHF. Full variable domain (outside the CDR3, taken from reference TRBV5-5 and TRBJ1-5): DAGVTQSPTHLIKTRGQQVTLRCSPISGHKSVSWYQQVLGQGPQFIFQYYEKEERGRGNFPDRFSARQFPNYSSELNVNALLLGDSALYLCASSLPTGAVGNQPQHFGDGTRLSIL.

The chain recombines TRBV7-3 with TRBJ2-3; D call uncertain. There are 12 residues in the CDR3. The germline V gene encodes CDR1 SGHTA and CDR2 FQGTGA. Trimming removed 4 bases at V and 4 bases at J, with 6 bases between. In DNA form, the CDR3 reads TGTGCCAGCAGCTCCACGGCAGATACGCAGTATTTT. It encodes CASSSTADTQYF. Drawing the rest from reference TRBV7-3 and TRBJ2-3, the complete variable domain is GAGVSQTPSNKVTEKGKYVELRCDPISGHTALYWYRQSLGQGPEFLIYFQGTGAADDSGLPNDRFFAVRPEGSVSTLKIQRTERGDSAVYLCASSSTADTQYFGPGTRLTVL.

The chain has TRBV9 and TRBJ2-1; D unclear. The CDR3 covers 16 residues. Germline V gene sequence: CDR1 SGDLS, CDR2 YYNGEE. V was trimmed by 1 base and J by 0 bases, leaving 11 bases between them. The CDR3 is CASSVTYRSSYNEQFF. CDR3 sequence (DNA): TGTGCCAGCAGCGTAACGTATCGGAGCTCCTACAATGAGCAGTTCTTC.

This clone was recorded once. The chain employs TRBV11-3 and TRBJ2-1; 8 nucleotides align to TRBD2. With V trimmed by 3 bases and J by 2 bases, 3 bases remained unmatched. This CDR3 comprises 15 residues. Looked up from germline, CDR1 is SGHNT and CDR2 is YENEEA. This CDR3 reads CASSFSGGAYNEQFF. The CDR3 DNA sequence: TGTGCCAGCAGCTTCTCGGGGGGGGCCTACAATGAGCAGTTCTTC. The whole variable domain, remainder taken from reference TRBV11-3 and TRBJ2-1, is EAGVVQSPRYKIIEKKQPVAFWCNPISGHNTLYWYLQNLGQGPELLIRYENEEAVDDSQLPKDRFSAERLKGVDSTLKIQPAELGDSAVYLCASSFSGGAYNEQFFGPGTRLTVL.

This chain links TRBV19 with TRBJ1-2; 10 bases are a match to TRBD1. There are 14 residues in the CDR3. Per the germline V gene, CDR1 is LNHDA and CDR2 is SQIVND (reference sequence). Losses at the gene ends were 0 bases for V and 10 bases for J; bases not matched to a gene: 5. DNA of the CDR3: TGTGCCAGTAGTATAGATCCGGGACAGGGGTTCTACACCTTC. This codes for CASSIDPGQGFYTF.

J is TRBJ1-4 and V is TRBV30; D may be TRBD1 (5 bases). The V and J ends lost 5 bases and 10 bases respectively, with 11 bases between them. CDR3 length: 11 amino acids. Germline loops: CDR1 GTSNPN, CDR2 SVGIG (reference sequence). The CDR3 DNA sequence: TGTGCCTGGGAAAACGGGGGAAAACTGTTTTTT. Translated: CAWENGGKLFF.

The chain combines TRBV6-1 with TRBJ1-4, with D possibly matching TRBD1 (6 bases). Between the trimmed V and J ends, which lost 4 bases and 7 bases, there was a span of 22 bases. This CDR3 contains 17 residues. CDR1 and CDR2 from the germline V gene are MNHNS and SASEGT. As DNA, the CDR3 is TGTGCCAGCAGTGCCCAGGGGTTGGTAGAGGCTTCTGAAAAACTGTTTTTT. Translated: CASSAQGLVEASEKLFF.

This chain links TRBV30 with TRBJ2-3, with TRBD2 matching 14 bases. This CDR3 contains 19 residues. Trimming at V came to 3 bases and at J to 4 bases, leaving 15 bases not matched to a gene. The germline CDR1 and CDR2 sequences are GTSNPN and SVGIG (reference sequence). Written as DNA, the CDR3 is TGTGCCTGGAGAAATGGCCTGGGACTAGCGGGGGTCTGGTCAGATACGCAGTATTTT. Its protein product is CAWRNGLGLAGVWSDTQYF.

This sequence joins TRBV27 and TRBJ1-2, with 8 nucleotides matching TRBD1. Germline loops: CDR1 MNHEY, CDR2 SMNVEV (reference sequence). The CDR3 runs 13 residues. With 5 bases clipped from V and 7 bases from J, the junction kept 6 bases outside the gene matches. CDR3 amino acids: CASSADRVRGYTF. CDR3 sequence (DNA): TGTGCCAGCAGTGCGGACAGGGTGCGTGGCTACACCTTC.

The chain is built from TRBV11-2 and TRBJ2-1; TRBD2 matches at 8 bases. The CDR3 covers 16 residues. V was pared by 0 bases and J by 2 bases, with 3 bases of the junction left unmatched. The germline gives CDR1 SGHAT, CDR2 FQNNGV. The CDR3: CASSLDGRVPYNEQFF. In DNA form, the CDR3 reads TGTGCCAGCAGCTTAGACGGGAGGGTACCCTACAATGAGCAGTTCTTC.

The chain links TRBV4-1 to TRBJ2-1, with D unclear. The CDR3 runs to 14 residues. The V and J ends lost 0 bases and 6 bases respectively, with 9 bases between them. Germline V gene lookup returns CDR1 MGHRA and CDR2 YSYEKL. In DNA form, the CDR3 reads TGCGCCAGCAGCCAAGATCTACCCTTCAATGAGCAGTTCTTC. This translates into CASSQDLPFNEQFF.

The CDR3 reads CAISGDSSDGYTF. For the CDR3, the DNA is TGTGCCATCAGTGGGGACAGTTCGGATGGCTACACCTTC. This chain uses TRBV10-3 with TRBJ1-2; 7 nucleotides line up with TRBD1. The CDR3 runs 13 residues. Germline lookup yields CDR1 ENHRY and CDR2 SYGVKD. J lost 6 bases, V lost 4 bases, and 5 bases had no gene match.